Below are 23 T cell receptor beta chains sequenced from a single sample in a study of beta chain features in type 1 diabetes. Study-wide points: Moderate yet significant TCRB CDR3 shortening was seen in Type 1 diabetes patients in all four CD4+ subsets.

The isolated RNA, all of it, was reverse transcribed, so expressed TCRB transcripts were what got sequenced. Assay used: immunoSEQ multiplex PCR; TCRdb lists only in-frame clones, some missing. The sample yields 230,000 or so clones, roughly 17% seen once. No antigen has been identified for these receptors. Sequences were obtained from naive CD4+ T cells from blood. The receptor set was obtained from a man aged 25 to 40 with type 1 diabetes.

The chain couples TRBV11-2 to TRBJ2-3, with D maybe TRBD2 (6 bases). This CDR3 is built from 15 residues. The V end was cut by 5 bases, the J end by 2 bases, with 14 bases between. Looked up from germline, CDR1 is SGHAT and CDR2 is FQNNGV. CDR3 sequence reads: CASSQGRGSTDTQYF. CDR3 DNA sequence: TGTGCCAGCAGCCAGGGACGGGGGTCCACAGATACGCAGTATTTT.

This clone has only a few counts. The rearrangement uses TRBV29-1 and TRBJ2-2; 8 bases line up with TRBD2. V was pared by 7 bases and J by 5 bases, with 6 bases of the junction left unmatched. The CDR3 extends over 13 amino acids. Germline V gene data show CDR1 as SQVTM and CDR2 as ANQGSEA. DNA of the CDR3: TGCAGCGCGGGACTAGTTGGTACCGGGGAGCTGTTTTTT. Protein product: CSAGLVGTGELFF.

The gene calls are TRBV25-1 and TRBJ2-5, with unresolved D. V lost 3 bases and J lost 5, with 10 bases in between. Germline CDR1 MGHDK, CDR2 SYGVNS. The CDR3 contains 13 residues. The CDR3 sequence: CASSDEGWETQYF. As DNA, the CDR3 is TGTGCCAGCAGTGATGAAGGGTGGGAGACCCAGTACTTC. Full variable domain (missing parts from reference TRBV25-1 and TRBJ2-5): EADIYQTPRYLVIGTGKKITLECSQTMGHDKMYWYQQDPGMELHLIHYSYGVNSTEKGDLSSESTVSRIRTEHFPLTLESARPSHTSQYLCASSDEGWETQYFGPGTRLLVL.

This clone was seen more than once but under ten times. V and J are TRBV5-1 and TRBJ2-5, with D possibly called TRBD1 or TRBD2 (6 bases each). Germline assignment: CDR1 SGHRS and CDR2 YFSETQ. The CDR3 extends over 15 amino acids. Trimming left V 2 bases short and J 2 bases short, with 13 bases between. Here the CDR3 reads CASSLQGGGQETQYF. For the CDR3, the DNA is TGCGCCAGCAGCTTACAGGGAGGTGGGCAAGAGACCCAGTACTTC.

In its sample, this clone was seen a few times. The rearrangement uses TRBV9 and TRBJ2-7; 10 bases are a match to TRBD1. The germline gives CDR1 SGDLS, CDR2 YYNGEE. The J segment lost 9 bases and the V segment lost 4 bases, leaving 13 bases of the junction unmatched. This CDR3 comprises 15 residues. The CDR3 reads CASSPRAGQGFAQYF. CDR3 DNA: TGTGCCAGCAGCCCCCGGGCGGGACAGGGGTTCGCGCAGTACTTC.

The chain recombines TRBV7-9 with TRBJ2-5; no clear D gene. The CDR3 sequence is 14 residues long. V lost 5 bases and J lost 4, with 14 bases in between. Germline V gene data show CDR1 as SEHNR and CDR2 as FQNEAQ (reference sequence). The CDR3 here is CASSTNQVAETQYF. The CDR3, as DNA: TGTGCCAGCAGCACCAATCAGGTAGCAGAGACCCAGTACTTC.

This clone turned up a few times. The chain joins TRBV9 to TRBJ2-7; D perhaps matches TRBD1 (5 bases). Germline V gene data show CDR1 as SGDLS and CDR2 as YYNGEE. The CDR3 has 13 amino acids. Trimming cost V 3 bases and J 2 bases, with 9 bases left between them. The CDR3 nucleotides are TGTGCCAGCAGCGAGGGGCTAGCCTACGAGCAGTACTTC. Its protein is CASSEGLAYEQYF.

The CDR3 nucleotides are TGCAGCGTGGACAGGGGGAAGGATGGAAACACCATATATTTT. It translates to CSVDRGKDGNTIYF. The J gene is TRBJ1-3, the V gene TRBV29-1; 10 bases agree with TRBD1. This CDR3 has 14 residues. After removal of 6 bases from V and 3 bases from J, the junction contained 5 bases not matched to a gene. CDR1 is SQVTM and CDR2 is ANQGSEA in the germline V gene.

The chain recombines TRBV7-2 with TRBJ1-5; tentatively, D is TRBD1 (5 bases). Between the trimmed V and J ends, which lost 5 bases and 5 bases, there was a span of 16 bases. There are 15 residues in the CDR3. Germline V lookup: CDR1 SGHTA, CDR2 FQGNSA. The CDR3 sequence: CASSRVAGLDQPQHF. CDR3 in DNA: TGTGCCAGCAGCCGCGTCGCAGGGTTAGATCAGCCCCAGCATTTT.

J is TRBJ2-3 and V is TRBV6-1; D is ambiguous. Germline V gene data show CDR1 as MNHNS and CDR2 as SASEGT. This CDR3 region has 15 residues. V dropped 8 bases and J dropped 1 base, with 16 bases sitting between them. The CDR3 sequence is CASGSLQSRTDTQYF. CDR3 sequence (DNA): TGTGCCAGCGGGTCGCTTCAGAGCCGCACAGATACGCAGTATTTT.

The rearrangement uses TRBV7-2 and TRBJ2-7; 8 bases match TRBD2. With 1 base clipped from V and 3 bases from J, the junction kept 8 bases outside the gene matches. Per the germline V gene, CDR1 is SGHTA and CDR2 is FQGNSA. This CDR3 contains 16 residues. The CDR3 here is CASSLVGAGGDYEQYF. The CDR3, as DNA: TGTGCCAGCAGCTTAGTAGGCGCGGGAGGAGACTACGAGCAGTACTTC.

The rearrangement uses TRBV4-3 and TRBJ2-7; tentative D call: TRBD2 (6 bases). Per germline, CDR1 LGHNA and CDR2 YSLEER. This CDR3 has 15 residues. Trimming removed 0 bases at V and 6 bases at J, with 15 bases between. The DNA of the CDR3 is TGCGCCAGCAGCCAAGATCTGAGCGGGCCCTCCGAGCAGTACTTC. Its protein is CASSQDLSGPSEQYF.

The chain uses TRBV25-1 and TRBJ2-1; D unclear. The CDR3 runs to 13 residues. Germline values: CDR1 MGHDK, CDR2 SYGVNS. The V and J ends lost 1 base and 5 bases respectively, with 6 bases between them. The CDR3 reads CASSEWPHNEQFF. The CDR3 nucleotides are TGTGCCAGCAGTGAATGGCCTCACAATGAGCAGTTCTTC. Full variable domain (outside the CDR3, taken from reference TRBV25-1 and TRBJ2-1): EADIYQTPRYLVIGTGKKITLECSQTMGHDKMYWYQQDPGMELHLIHYSYGVNSTEKGDLSSESTVSRIRTEHFPLTLESARPSHTSQYLCASSEWPHNEQFFGPGTRLTVL.

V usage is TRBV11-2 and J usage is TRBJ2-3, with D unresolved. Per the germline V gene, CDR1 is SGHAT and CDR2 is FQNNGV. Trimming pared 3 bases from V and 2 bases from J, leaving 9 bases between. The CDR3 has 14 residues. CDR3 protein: CASSLGRITDTQYF. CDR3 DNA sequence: TGTGCCAGCAGCTTGGGCAGAATCACAGATACGCAGTATTTT.

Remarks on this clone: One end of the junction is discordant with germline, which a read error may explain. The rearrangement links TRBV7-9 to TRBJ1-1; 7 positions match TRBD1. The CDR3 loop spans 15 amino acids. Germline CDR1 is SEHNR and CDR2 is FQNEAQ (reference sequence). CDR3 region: CASSLTGARLTEAFF. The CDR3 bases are TGTGCCAGCAGCTTAACAGGGGCGAGACTCACTGAGGCTTTCTTT.

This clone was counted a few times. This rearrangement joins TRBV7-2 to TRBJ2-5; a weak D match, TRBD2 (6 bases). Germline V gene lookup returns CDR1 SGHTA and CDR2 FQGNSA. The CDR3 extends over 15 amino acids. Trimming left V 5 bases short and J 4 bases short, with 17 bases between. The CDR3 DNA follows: TGTGCCAGCAGCCTCCAAGCGGGCGAGGGAGAGACCCAGTACTTC. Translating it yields CASSLQAGEGETQYF.

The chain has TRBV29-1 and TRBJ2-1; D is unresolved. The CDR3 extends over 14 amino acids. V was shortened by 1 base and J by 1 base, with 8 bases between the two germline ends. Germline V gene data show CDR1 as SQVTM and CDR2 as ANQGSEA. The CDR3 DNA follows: TGCAGCGTTGAAGGGGTAGGGTCCTACAATGAGCAGTTCTTC. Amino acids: CSVEGVGSYNEQFF.

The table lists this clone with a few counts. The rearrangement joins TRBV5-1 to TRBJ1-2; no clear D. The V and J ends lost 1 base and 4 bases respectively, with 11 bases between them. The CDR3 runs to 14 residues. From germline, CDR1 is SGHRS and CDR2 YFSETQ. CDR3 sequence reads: CASSLSGSAYGYTF. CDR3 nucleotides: TGCGCCAGCAGCTTGTCTGGTTCGGCCTATGGCTACACCTTC.

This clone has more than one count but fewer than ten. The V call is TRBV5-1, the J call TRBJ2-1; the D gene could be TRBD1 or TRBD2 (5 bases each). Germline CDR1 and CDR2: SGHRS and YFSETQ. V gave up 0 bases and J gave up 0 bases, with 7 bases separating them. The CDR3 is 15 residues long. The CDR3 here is CASSLEGSSYNEQFF. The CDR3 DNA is TGCGCCAGCAGCTTGGAGGGGAGCTCCTACAATGAGCAGTTCTTC. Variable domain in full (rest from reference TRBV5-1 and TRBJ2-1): KAGVTQTPRYLIKTRGQQVTLSCSPISGHRSVSWYQQTPGQGLQFLFEYFSETQRNKGNFPGRFSGRQFSNSRSEMNVSTLELGDSALYLCASSLEGSSYNEQFFGPGTRLTVL.

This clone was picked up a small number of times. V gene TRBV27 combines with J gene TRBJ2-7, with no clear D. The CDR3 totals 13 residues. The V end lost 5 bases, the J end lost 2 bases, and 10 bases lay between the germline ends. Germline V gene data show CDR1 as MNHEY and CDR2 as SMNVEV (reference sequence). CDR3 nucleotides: TGTGCCAGCAGTCGCTCAGGTCCCTACGAGCAGTACTTC. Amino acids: CASSRSGPYEQYF.

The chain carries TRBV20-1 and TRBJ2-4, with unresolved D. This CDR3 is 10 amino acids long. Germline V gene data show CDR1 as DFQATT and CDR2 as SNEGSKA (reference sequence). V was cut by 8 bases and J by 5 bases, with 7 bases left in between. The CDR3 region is CSLNENIQYF. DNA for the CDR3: TGCAGTCTCAACGAAAACATTCAGTACTTC.

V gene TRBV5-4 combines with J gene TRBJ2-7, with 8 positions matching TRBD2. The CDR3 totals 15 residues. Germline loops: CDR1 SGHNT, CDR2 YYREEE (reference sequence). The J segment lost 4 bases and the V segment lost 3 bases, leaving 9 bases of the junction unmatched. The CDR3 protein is CASSSPSGLVYEQYF. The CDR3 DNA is TGTGCCAGCAGCTCGCCTAGCGGGTTGGTTTACGAGCAGTACTTC.

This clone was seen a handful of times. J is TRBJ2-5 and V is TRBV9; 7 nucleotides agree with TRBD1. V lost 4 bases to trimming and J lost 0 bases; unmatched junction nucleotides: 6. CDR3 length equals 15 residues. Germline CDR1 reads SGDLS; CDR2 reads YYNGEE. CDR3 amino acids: CASSPFGTDQETQYF. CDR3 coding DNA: TGTGCCAGCAGCCCCTTTGGGACAGACCAAGAGACCCAGTACTTC.